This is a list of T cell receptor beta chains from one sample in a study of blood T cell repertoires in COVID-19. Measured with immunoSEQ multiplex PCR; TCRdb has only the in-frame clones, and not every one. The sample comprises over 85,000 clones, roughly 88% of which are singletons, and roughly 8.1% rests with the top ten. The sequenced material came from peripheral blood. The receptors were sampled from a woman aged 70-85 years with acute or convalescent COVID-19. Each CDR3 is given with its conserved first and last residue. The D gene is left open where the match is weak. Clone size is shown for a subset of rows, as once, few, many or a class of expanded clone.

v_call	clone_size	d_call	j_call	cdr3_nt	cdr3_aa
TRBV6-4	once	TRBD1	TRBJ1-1	TGTGCCAGCACCCCTCGGGACAGGAACACTGAAGCTTTCTTT	CASTPRDRNTEAFF
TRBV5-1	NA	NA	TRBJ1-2	TGCGCCAGCAGCGCCGGGACATCCTATGGCTACACCTTC	CASSAGTSYGYTF
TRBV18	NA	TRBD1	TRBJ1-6	TGTGCCAGCTCACCCGGGACAGGAAATTCACCCCTCCACTTT	CASSPGTGNSPLHF
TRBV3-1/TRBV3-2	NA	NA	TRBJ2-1	TGTGCCAGCAGCCGAGGGGGATACAATGAGCAGTTCTTC	CASSRGGYNEQFF
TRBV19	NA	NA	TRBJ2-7	TGTGCCAGTAGCTTGGGGCAAGGGTACGAGCAGTACTTC	CASSLGQGYEQYF
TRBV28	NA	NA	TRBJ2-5	TGTGCCAGCAGTTTGCTGGGCGGGGGCCTCCAAGAGACCCAGTACTTC	CASSLLGGGLQETQYF
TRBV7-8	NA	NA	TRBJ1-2	TGTGCCAGCAGCTTAGCGCCTCGGACAGCGGATGGCTACACCTTC	CASSLAPRTADGYTF
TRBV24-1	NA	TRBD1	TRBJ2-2	TGTGCCACCAGCAACAGGGGGGATTACACCGGGGAGCTGTTTTTT	CATSNRGDYTGELFF
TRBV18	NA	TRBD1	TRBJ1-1	TGTGCCAGCTCACCGATACAGGGGTCGGGGAACACTGAAGCTTTCTTT	CASSPIQGSGNTEAFF
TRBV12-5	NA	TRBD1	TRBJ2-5	TGTGCTAGTGCTAGACAAGGGGGCGAGACCCAGTACTTC	CASARQGGETQYF
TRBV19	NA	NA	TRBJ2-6	TGTGCCACCGACCCCCGGGCTGGGGCCAACGTCCTGACTTTC	CATDPRAGANVLTF
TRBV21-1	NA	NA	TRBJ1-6	TGTGCCAGCAGCAAAACCTCAATTTGGGGGGGGATAATTCGGGAGGATTATTCCCTCCACTTT	CASSKTSIWGGIIREDYSLHF
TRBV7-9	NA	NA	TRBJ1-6	TGTGCCAGCAGCCCCCAGGGTCGAAATAATTCACCCCTCCACTTT	CASSPQGRNNSPLHF
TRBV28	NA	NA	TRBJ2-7	TGTGCCAGCGTCAAAGCGGTACGCTCCTACGAGCAGTACTTC	CASVKAVRSYEQYF